This T cell receptor (beta chain) came from a study of beta chain features in type 1 diabetes. Looking at the study overall: Patients and healthy donors were similar in age, gender and cell yields. Examination of sorted cells across all samples involved more than 85,000,000 cells.

Regarding this clone: Its antigen is not known.

Of the isolated RNA, all was reverse transcribed, and so the sequenced material was expressed TCRB transcripts. TCRdb keeps only in-frame clones here, not all; method: immunoSEQ multiplex PCR. The sample carries almost 350,000 clones, less than 10% recorded once. Study-level points and caveats: cDNA-based reads could over-represent cells with high TCR expression.

V trimming: 1 base; J trimming: 9 bases; junction bases outside the gene matches: 5. The germline gives CDR1 MGHRA, CDR2 YSYEKL. This CDR3 comprises 16 residues. This chain links TRBV4-1 with TRBJ2-1, with 14 positions matching TRBD2. Sequences were obtained from central memory CD4+ T cells from blood. This receptor was obtained from a woman aged 18-30 years in good health. The CDR3 loop is CASSQAGLAGGSEQFF. DNA for the CDR3: TGCGCCAGCAGCCAAGCTGGACTAGCGGGAGGCAGTGAGCAGTTCTTC.